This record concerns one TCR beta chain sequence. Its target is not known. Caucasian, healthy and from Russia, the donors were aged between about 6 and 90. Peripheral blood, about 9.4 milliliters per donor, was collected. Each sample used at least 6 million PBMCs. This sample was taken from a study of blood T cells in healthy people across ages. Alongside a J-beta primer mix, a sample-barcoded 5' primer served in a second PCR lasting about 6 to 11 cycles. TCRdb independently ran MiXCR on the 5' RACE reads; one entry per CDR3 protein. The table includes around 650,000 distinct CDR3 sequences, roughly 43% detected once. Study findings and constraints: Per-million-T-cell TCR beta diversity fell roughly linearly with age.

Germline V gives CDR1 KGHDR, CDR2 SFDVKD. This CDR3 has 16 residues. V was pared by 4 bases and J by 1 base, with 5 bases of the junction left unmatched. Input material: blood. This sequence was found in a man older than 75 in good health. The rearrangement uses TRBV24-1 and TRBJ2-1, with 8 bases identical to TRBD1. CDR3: CATSDYDRGSYNEQFF. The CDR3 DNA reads TGTGCCACCAGTGACTATGACAGGGGTTCCTACAATGAGCAGTTCTTC.